The next 21 T cell receptor beta chains were all read from a single sample in a study of T cell responses to AZD1222 COVID-19 vaccine. Sequenced by immunoSEQ multiplex PCR; TCRdb stores in-frame clones only, minus some. In the table there are 140,000 to 150,000 clones, 90% to 95% of which are singletons. Here the sequenced sample was peripheral blood, taken after recovery from COVID-19. The receptors stem from an adult who had recovered from COVID-19.

This clone has only a few counts. The chain employs TRBV19 and TRBJ2-2, with no clear D. The germline CDR1 and CDR2 sequences are LNHDA and SQIVND (reference sequence). CDR3 size: 14 residues. V was clipped by 1 base and J by 7 bases, with 10 bases between them. The CDR3 spells CASSIGLPGGELFF. Written as DNA, the CDR3 is TGTGCCAGTAGTATAGGACTCCCCGGCGGGGAGCTGTTTTTT.

The V gene is TRBV13, the J gene TRBJ2-7; 7 bases are a match to TRBD2. Germline V gene lookup returns CDR1 PRHDT and CDR2 FYEKMQ (reference sequence). The V segment lost 3 bases and the J segment 4 bases; nucleotides outside the gene matches: 3. This CDR3 has 13 amino acids. CDR3 in amino acids: CASSLRLAYEQYF. The DNA for the CDR3 is TGTGCCAGCAGCTTGCGACTAGCTTACGAGCAGTACTTC.

The V and J genes are TRBV3-1 (or the pseudogene TRBV3-2) and TRBJ1-6; no definite D call. V lost 5 bases and J lost 5, with 10 bases in between. Germline assignment: CDR1 LGHDT and CDR2 YNNKEL (reference sequence). The CDR3 has 14 amino acids. In DNA, the CDR3 is TGTGCCAGCAGCGGGGAACAGCATAATTCACCCCTCCACTTT. This translates into CASSGEQHNSPLHF.

J is TRBJ1-5 and V is TRBV6-5; the D gene is possibly TRBD1 (6 bases). Germline CDR1 is MNHEY and CDR2 is SVGAGI. This CDR3 has 15 residues. V was clipped by 4 bases and J by 0 bases, with 10 bases between them. CDR3 coding DNA: TGTGCCAGCAGTTTAACAGGGAATAGCAATCAGCCCCAGCATTTT. It is translated as CASSLTGNSNQPQHF.

The CDR3 nucleotides read TGTGCCAGCAGCTTCTTGGGACGGGGAAATGAAAAACTGTTTTTT. It translates to CASSFLGRGNEKLFF. The J gene is TRBJ1-4, the V gene TRBV11-2; the D gene is possibly TRBD1 (5 bases). The length of the CDR3 is 15 residues. The ends were cut back, 3 bases at V and 5 bases at J, with 13 bases in the middle. Germline V gives CDR1 SGHAT, CDR2 FQNNGV.

V and J are TRBV5-1 and TRBJ2-5, with TRBD1 matching 11 bases. This CDR3 is 15 amino acids long. The germline V gene has CDR1 SGHRS and CDR2 YFSETQ. J was trimmed by 1 base and V by 2 bases; bases with no gene match: 1. The CDR3 region has the DNA TGCGCCAGCAGCTTTGGACAGGGGGCCCAAGAGACCCAGTACTTC. Translation: CASSFGQGAQETQYF.

The V gene is TRBV10-3, the J gene TRBJ2-1; unclear D gene. The germline V gene encodes CDR1 ENHRY and CDR2 SYGVKD. Deletions cut 2 bases from V and 3 bases from J, with 11 bases between. The CDR3 extends over 15 amino acids. CDR3 nucleotide sequence: TGTGCCATCAGTGAGAAGGAGACCCTCTACAATGAGCAGTTCTTC. Protein: CAISEKETLYNEQFF.

The chain links TRBV19 to TRBJ2-2, with D possibly being TRBD1 (6 bases). The germline V and J ends were trimmed by 5 bases and 7 bases, with 8 bases remaining between them. Germline-derived CDR1 and CDR2 are LNHDA and SQIVND (reference sequence). This CDR3 spans 12 amino acids. CDR3 residues: CASSLRGGELFF. CDR3 nucleotide sequence: TGTGCCAGTAGTCTCAGGGGCGGGGAGCTGTTTTTT.

The chain employs TRBV19 and TRBJ2-7; D is tentatively TRBD1 or TRBD2 (5 bases each). CDR3 length: 13 residues. Germline V gives CDR1 LNHDA, CDR2 SQIVND (reference sequence). Trimming cost V 7 bases and J 5 bases, with 15 bases left between them. The CDR3 loop reads CASKRQGGDEQYF. CDR3 nucleotide sequence: TGTGCCAGTAAGCGGCAGGGTGGGGACGAGCAGTACTTC.

This clone appeared once. This chain uses TRBV27 with TRBJ2-1; 10 nucleotides line up with TRBD2. The germline CDR1 and CDR2 sequences are MNHEY and SMNVEV (reference sequence). With V trimmed by 2 bases and J by 0 bases, 1 base remained unmatched. This CDR3 region has 16 residues. The CDR3 DNA is TGTGCCAGCAGTTTAGCTAGCGGGAGCTCCTACAATGAGCAGTTCTTC. The encoded protein is CASSLASGSSYNEQFF.

This clone was found a few times. This sequence joins TRBV5-8 and TRBJ2-1; D is perhaps TRBD2 (6 bases). In germline, CDR1 is SGHTS, CDR2 YDEGEE. V was cut by 0 bases and J by 4 bases, with 14 bases left in between. CDR3 length: 16 residues. CDR3 loop: CASSLAVGGFYNEQFF. Here the CDR3 DNA reads TGTGCCAGCAGCTTGGCGGTGGGGGGATTTTACAATGAGCAGTTCTTC.

This clone occurred once. The J gene is TRBJ2-4, the V gene TRBV3-1 (or the pseudogene TRBV3-2); a possible D gene is TRBD2 (5 bases). The CDR3 totals 16 residues. Between the trimmed V and J ends, which lost 2 bases and 0 bases, there was a span of 11 bases. From germline, CDR1 is LGHDT and CDR2 YNNKEL (reference sequence). Here the CDR3 reads CASSQRQTIAKNIQYF. CDR3 bases: TGTGCCAGCAGCCAAAGGCAGACTATAGCCAAAAACATTCAGTACTTC.

V is TRBV27 and J is TRBJ1-4; 7 bases align to TRBD1. CDR3 length equals 16 residues. Trimming at V came to 6 bases and at J to 5 bases, leaving 12 bases not matched to a gene. Germline V lookup: CDR1 MNHEY, CDR2 SMNVEV (reference sequence). The CDR3 nucleotides are TGTGCCAGCAGCCCTATCCGGACAGGCCTGAATGAAAAACTGTTTTTT. Translation: CASSPIRTGLNEKLFF.

The V and J genes are TRBV28 and TRBJ2-1; 7 bases are shared with TRBD1. This CDR3 spans 18 amino acids. Germline loops: CDR1 MDHEN, CDR2 SYDVKM. Germline trimming cut 5 bases from V and 3 bases from J; bases unmatched to any gene: 16. CDR3 protein: CASSPSSIDRAFYNEQFF. DNA for the CDR3: TGTGCCAGCAGTCCCAGCTCCATTGACAGGGCGTTCTACAATGAGCAGTTCTTC.

The chain is built from TRBV6-6 and TRBJ2-7; no clear D. Germline V gene data show CDR1 as MNHNY and CDR2 as SVGAGI (reference sequence). The CDR3 extends over 13 amino acids. V lost 3 bases and J lost 4, with 10 bases in between. The CDR3: CASSYARTYEQYF. The CDR3 DNA is TGTGCCAGCAGTTATGCTCGAACGTACGAGCAGTACTTC.

The V gene is TRBV7-2, the J gene TRBJ1-5, with unresolved D. The ends were cut back, 1 base at V and 6 bases at J, with 7 bases in the middle. Germline lookup yields CDR1 SGHTA and CDR2 FQGNSA. The CDR3 extends over 13 amino acids. The CDR3, as DNA: TGTGCCAGCAGCTTAGACCTTGGTCAGCCCCAGCATTTT. Translated, it gives CASSLDLGQPQHF.

The chain has TRBV18 and TRBJ2-4; D unclear. This CDR3 has 15 residues. V lost 6 bases and J 1 base, leaving 13 bases between the germline ends. Germline V lookup: CDR1 KGHSH, CDR2 LQKENI. The CDR3 nucleotides read TGTGCCAGCTCGCTAAACCCCGGGGCCAAAAACATTCAGTACTTC. The encoded protein is CASSLNPGAKNIQYF.

The genes are TRBV7-3 and TRBJ1-5; perhaps TRBD1 as D (6 bases). Germline V gene sequence: CDR1 SGHTA, CDR2 FQGTGA. Trimming shortened V by 3 bases and J by 0 bases, and 18 bases separated the two germline ends. There are 18 residues in the CDR3. The CDR3 reads CASSLNETGSFSNQPQHF. In DNA, the CDR3 is TGTGCCAGCAGCTTGAACGAGACAGGCTCCTTTAGCAATCAGCCCCAGCATTTT. The entire variable domain, with the rest obtained from reference TRBV7-3 and TRBJ1-5, is as follows: GAGVSQTPSNKVTEKGKYVELRCDPISGHTALYWYRQSLGQGPEFLIYFQGTGAADDSGLPNDRFFAVRPEGSVSTLKIQRTERGDSAVYLCASSLNETGSFSNQPQHFGDGTRLSIL.

The chain has TRBV5-1 and TRBJ2-7, with D perhaps TRBD1 (6 bases). This CDR3 has 15 residues. Per the germline V gene, CDR1 is SGHRS and CDR2 is YFSETQ. The ends were cut back, 0 bases at V and 0 bases at J, with 10 bases in the middle. CDR3 nucleotide sequence: TGCGCCAGCAGCTTGGGTGGGGACACCTCCTACGAGCAGTACTTC. This sequence encodes CASSLGGDTSYEQYF.

V and J are TRBV19 and TRBJ2-5; TRBD2 matches at 12 bases. The CDR3 runs 15 residues. Germline CDR1 and CDR2: LNHDA and SQIVND (reference sequence). The junction had 2 bases not matched to a gene; V was cut back by 2 bases and J by 4 bases. Here the CDR3 reads CASSIRTSGIETQYF. For the CDR3, the DNA is TGTGCCAGTAGTATAAGGACTAGCGGGATAGAGACCCAGTACTTC.

The rearrangement links TRBV7-8 to TRBJ2-2; 7 positions agree with TRBD2. V was clipped by 1 base and J by 5 bases; unmatched bases: 7. Germline CDR1 reads SGHVS; CDR2 reads FQNEAQ. This CDR3 comprises 16 residues. CDR3 in amino acids: CASSLVSGRTTGELFF. The CDR3 region has the DNA TGTGCCAGCAGCTTAGTGTCCGGGAGGACGACCGGGGAGCTGTTTTTT.